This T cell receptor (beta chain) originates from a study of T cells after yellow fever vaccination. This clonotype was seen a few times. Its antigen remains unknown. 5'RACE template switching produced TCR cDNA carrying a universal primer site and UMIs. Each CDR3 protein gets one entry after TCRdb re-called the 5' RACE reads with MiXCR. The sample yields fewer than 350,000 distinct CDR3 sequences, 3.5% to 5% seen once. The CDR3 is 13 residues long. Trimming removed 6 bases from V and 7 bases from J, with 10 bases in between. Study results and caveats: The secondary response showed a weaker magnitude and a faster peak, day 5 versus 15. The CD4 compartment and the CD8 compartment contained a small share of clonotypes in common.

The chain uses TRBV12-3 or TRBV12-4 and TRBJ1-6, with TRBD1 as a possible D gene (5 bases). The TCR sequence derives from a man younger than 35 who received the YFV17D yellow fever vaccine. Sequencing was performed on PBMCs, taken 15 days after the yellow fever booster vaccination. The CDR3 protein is CASSVNRNSPLHF. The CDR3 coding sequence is TGTGCCAGCAGCGTTAACAGGAATTCACCCCTCCACTTT.